This T cell receptor (beta chain) was recorded in a study of blood T cell repertoires in COVID-19. At the level of the study: Sites in the United States, Italy and Spain provided acute and convalescent COVID-19 samples. T cells, B-cell-depleted T cells, or PBMCs supplied cDNA or gDNA.

This CDR3 region has 14 residues. Germline CDR1 MNHNS, CDR2 SASEGT. During active infection, Seattle patients enrolled and were then monitored through disease. A remark on this clone: An end of the junction does not agree with germline; a read error may underlie this.

Libraries were prepared by immunoSEQ multiplex PCR; TCRdb keeps only in-frame clonotypes and omits some of them. Of about 170,000 clones in the sample, around 87% were seen once. This TCR was sampled from a man aged 60 to 69 with COVID-19, enrolled during active disease. Sequenced: peripheral blood. This chain links TRBV6-1 with TRBJ1-1; 7 bases fit TRBD1. CDR3: CASNEQGRNTEAFF. The CDR3 DNA follows: TGTGCCAGCAATGAACAGGGGCGGAACACTGAAGCTTTCTTT.